The clone carrying this T cell receptor (beta chain) was recorded at least ten times. The antigen is undetermined. This record belongs to a study of T-cell reconstitution after alpha-beta-depleted transplantation in children. General study findings and limits: Two months or so post-transplant, alpha-beta T cells reportedly derived from several hundred expanded graft clones. Some patients owed their high day-60 TCRbeta diversity to surviving recipient T cells and thymic progenitors. The main origin of T-cell counts and diversity one year after transplant was newly produced T cells.

During its preparation, the TCRbeta library received unique molecular identifiers. MiXCR, run by TCRdb on the PCR reads, gives a single entry per CDR3 protein. The sample contains roughly 66,000 distinct CDR3 sequences, 4.9% of which appear only once. The CDR3 sequence is 13 residues long. Between the trimmed V and J ends, which lost 2 bases and 15 bases, there was a span of 17 bases. The material sequenced was PBMCs, mostly from graft donor cells, taken 180 days after TCRalphabeta/CD19-depleted stem cell transplant. This TCR was recovered from a boy younger than two who had a stem cell transplant for acute myeloid leukemia, so the T cells may come from the graft donor. The J gene is TRBJ2-1, the V gene TRBV12-3 or TRBV12-4; unclear D gene. CDR3 loop: CASSLTSRLVGFF. CDR3 DNA: TGTGCCAGCAGTTTAACCTCAAGATTGGTGGGGTTCTTC.